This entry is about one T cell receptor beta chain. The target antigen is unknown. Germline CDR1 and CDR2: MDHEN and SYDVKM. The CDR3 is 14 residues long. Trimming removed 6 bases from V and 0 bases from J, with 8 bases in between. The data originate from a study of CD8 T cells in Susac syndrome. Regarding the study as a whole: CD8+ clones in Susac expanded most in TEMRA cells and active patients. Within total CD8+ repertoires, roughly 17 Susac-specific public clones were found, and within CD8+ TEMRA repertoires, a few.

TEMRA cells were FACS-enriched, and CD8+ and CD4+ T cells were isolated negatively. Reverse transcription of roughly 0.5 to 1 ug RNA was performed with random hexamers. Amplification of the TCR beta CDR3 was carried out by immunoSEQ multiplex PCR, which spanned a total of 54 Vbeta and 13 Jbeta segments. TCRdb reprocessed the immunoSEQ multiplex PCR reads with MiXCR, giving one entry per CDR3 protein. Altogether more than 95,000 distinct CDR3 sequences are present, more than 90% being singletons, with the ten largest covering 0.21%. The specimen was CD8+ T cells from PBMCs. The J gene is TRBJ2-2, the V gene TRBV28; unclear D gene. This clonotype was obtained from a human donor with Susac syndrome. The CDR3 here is CASRLQANTGELFF. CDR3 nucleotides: TGTGCCAGCAGACTGCAGGCGAACACCGGGGAGCTGTTTTTT.